The present entry profiles one T cell receptor (beta chain) with its context. Its specificity is unknown. The data were obtained in a study of vaccination and CD4 T cells after COVID-19. Trimming took 1 base from V and 0 from J, leaving 13 bases between them. Germline V lookup: CDR1 SGHTA, CDR2 FQGNSA. The CDR3 covers 16 residues. The Oncomine TCR Beta short-read assay was what sequenced the DNA obtained from cultured CD4+ T cells. A single record per CDR3 protein comes from TCRdb applying MiXCR to the PCR reads. The sample has approximately 23,000 distinct CDR3 sequences, around two fifths seen once; the top ten hold around 5%. The time point here: late sampling 161 to 241 days after vaccination in three convalescent patients. The sample's treatment: roughly ten-day PBMC culture with coronavirus spike peptide pools or control peptides (ViraFEST assay).

The gene calls are TRBV7-2 and TRBJ2-7; the D gene is possibly TRBD2 (6 bases). The TCR was taken from a human donor who had recovered from COVID-19. The input for sequencing was CD4+ T cells from blood, cultured in vitro, taken about 7 months after SARS-CoV-2 vaccination. The CDR3 region has the DNA TGTGCCAGCAGCTTAGACCTCCGGGAGCCCTCCTACGAGCAGTACTTC. This sequence encodes CASSLDLREPSYEQYF.